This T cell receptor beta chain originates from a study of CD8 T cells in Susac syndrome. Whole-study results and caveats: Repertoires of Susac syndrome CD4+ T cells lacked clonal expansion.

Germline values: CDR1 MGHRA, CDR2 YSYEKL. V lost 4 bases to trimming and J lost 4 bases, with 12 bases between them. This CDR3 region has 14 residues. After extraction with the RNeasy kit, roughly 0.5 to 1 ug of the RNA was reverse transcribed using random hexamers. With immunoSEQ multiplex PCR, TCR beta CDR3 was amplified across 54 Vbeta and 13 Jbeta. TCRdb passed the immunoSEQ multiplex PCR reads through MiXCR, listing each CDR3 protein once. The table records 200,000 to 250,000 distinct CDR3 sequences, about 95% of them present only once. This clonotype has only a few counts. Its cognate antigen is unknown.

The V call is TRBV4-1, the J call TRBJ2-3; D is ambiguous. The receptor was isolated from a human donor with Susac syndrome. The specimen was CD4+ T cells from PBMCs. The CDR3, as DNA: TGCGCCAGCAGCCCTGCAGCCTCGCCAGATACGCAGTATTTT. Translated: CASSPAASPDTQYF.